This is a list of T cell receptor beta chains from one sample in a study of neoadjuvant anti-PD-1 for oral cavity cancer. Assay: immunoSEQ multiplex PCR; the TCRdb copy retains only in-frame clones and omits some. The sample has about 14,000 clones; 71% are singletons. This specimen was PBMCs, taken after nivolumab (anti-PD-1) treatment. These receptor sequences come from a person aged 35 to 85 with oral cavity squamous cell carcinoma. CDR3s include the opening cysteine and the closing phenylalanine or tryptophan. Each record gives: CDR3 DNA, CDR3 protein, J gene, clone size, V gene, D gene. A D gene is named only where the DNA matches it firmly. A clone size is listed for some rows: how often the clone was seen (once, few, many), or a class if it is expanded.

cdr3_nt: TGTGCCAGCAGCTTAGGCCAGACCCAGTACTTC; cdr3_aa: CASSLGQTQYF; j_call: TRBJ2-5; clone_size: .; v_call: TRBV11-2; d_call: .
cdr3_nt: TGTGCCAGCAGCGTAGTGGGCAGCCTCGGAAACACCATATATTTT; cdr3_aa: CASSVVGSLGNTIYF; j_call: TRBJ1-3; clone_size: .; v_call: TRBV9; d_call: .
cdr3_nt: TGTGCCAGCAGTGAAGCGGCGCTACAAGAGACCCAGTACTTC; cdr3_aa: CASSEAALQETQYF; j_call: TRBJ2-5; clone_size: .; v_call: TRBV6-1; d_call: .
cdr3_nt: TGTGCCAGCAGCAGTTCCCCGCTCACAGGGGGTAATGAGCAGTTCTTC; cdr3_aa: CASSSSPLTGGNEQFF; j_call: TRBJ2-1; clone_size: .; v_call: TRBV4-2; d_call: TRBD1
cdr3_nt: TGTGCCACCCAAGGCGGCGCCAGGGGCACCGCTGGTGGCTACACCTTC; cdr3_aa: CATQGGARGTAGGYTF; j_call: TRBJ1-2; clone_size: .; v_call: TRBV2; d_call: .
cdr3_nt: TGCAGCGCCGTGACACAGCGGTTAGAGTATTTT; cdr3_aa: CSAVTQRLEYF; j_call: TRBJ2-3; clone_size: .; v_call: TRBV29-1; d_call: .
cdr3_nt: TGTGCCAGCACCAAACGGGGGAACACTGAAGCTTTCTTT; cdr3_aa: CASTKRGNTEAFF; j_call: TRBJ1-1; clone_size: .; v_call: TRBV6-1; d_call: .
cdr3_nt: TGTGCCTGGAGTCTCACAGGGCGAGGGGAGACCCAGTACTTC; cdr3_aa: CAWSLTGRGETQYF; j_call: TRBJ2-5; clone_size: .; v_call: TRBV30; d_call: .
cdr3_nt: TGTGCCAGCAGTGAGATCATAGGCGATGAGCAGTTCTTC; cdr3_aa: CASSEIIGDEQFF; j_call: TRBJ2-1; clone_size: .; v_call: TRBV6-4; d_call: .
cdr3_nt: TGTGCCAGCAGTTCTCTAGCGGGGGGCTCCTACAATGAGCAGTTCTTC; cdr3_aa: CASSSLAGGSYNEQFF; j_call: TRBJ2-1; clone_size: .; v_call: TRBV27; d_call: TRBD2
cdr3_nt: TGTGCCACCAGCAGAGGAGAAGCGGGAGGGAAGGAGCAGTTCTTC; cdr3_aa: CATSRGEAGGKEQFF; j_call: TRBJ2-1; clone_size: .; v_call: TRBV15; d_call: TRBD2
cdr3_nt: TGTGCCAGCAGCGTAGGACTAGGCACAGATACGCAGTATTTT; cdr3_aa: CASSVGLGTDTQYF; j_call: TRBJ2-3; clone_size: .; v_call: TRBV9; d_call: .
cdr3_nt: TGTGCCAGCAGCCAAGGTCTAGCGGGAGGCCCTGCATACTTC; cdr3_aa: CASSQGLAGGPAYF; j_call: TRBJ2-7; clone_size: .; v_call: TRBV14; d_call: TRBD2
cdr3_nt: TGTGCCAGCAGCCCGAGGACAGATACGCAGTATTTT; cdr3_aa: CASSPRTDTQYF; j_call: TRBJ2-3; clone_size: once; v_call: TRBV16; d_call: .
cdr3_nt: TGTGCCAGCAGCTTAGAGGGTAGCTCCTACGAGCAGTACTTC; cdr3_aa: CASSLEGSSYEQYF; j_call: TRBJ2-7; clone_size: .; v_call: TRBV7-9; d_call: .
cdr3_nt: TGCAGTGCGTATACGCATACGCAGTATTTT; cdr3_aa: CSAYTHTQYF; j_call: TRBJ2-3; clone_size: .; v_call: TRBV20-1; d_call: .
cdr3_nt: TGTGCCAGCATCGGGGGCGCGAAGGTGGGTGAGCAGTTCTTC; cdr3_aa: CASIGGAKVGEQFF; j_call: TRBJ2-1; clone_size: .; v_call: TRBV2; d_call: .
cdr3_nt: TGTGCCTGGGCTATCGACAGGGACGATGAGCAGTTCTTC; cdr3_aa: CAWAIDRDDEQFF; j_call: TRBJ2-1; clone_size: few; v_call: TRBV30; d_call: TRBD1
cdr3_nt: TGTGCCAGCAGCCCTAAGGCAGGGGGCAACGGTGGCTACACCTTC; cdr3_aa: CASSPKAGGNGGYTF; j_call: TRBJ1-2; clone_size: .; v_call: TRBV7-8; d_call: TRBD1
cdr3_nt: TGTGCCAGCAGTTTGTCCATGGGGGGCACTGAAGCTTTCTTT; cdr3_aa: CASSLSMGGTEAFF; j_call: TRBJ1-1; clone_size: .; v_call: TRBV27; d_call: .
cdr3_nt: TGTGCCAGTACTTCCGCTGGGACCAATCAGCCCCAGCATTTT; cdr3_aa: CASTSAGTNQPQHF; j_call: TRBJ1-5; clone_size: .; v_call: TRBV19; d_call: .
cdr3_nt: TGTGCCAGCAGCACAGGACTAGCGGGAGGTGGCAATGAGCAGTTCTTC; cdr3_aa: CASSTGLAGGGNEQFF; j_call: TRBJ2-1; clone_size: .; v_call: TRBV7-9; d_call: TRBD2
cdr3_nt: TGTGCCATCAGTGAAGGGCAGGGAGGAGAAAAACTGTTTTTT; cdr3_aa: CAISEGQGGEKLFF; j_call: TRBJ1-4; clone_size: few; v_call: TRBV10-3; d_call: .
cdr3_nt: TGTGCCAGCTCACCAGGGGACGGAACGAAGCAGTTCTTC; cdr3_aa: CASSPGDGTKQFF; j_call: TRBJ2-1; clone_size: .; v_call: TRBV18; d_call: .
cdr3_nt: TGTGCCAGTAGTAGGCAGGCGAACGCGGGAAACATTCAGTACTTC; cdr3_aa: CASSRQANAGNIQYF; j_call: TRBJ2-4; clone_size: .; v_call: TRBV19; d_call: .
cdr3_nt: TGTGCCAGTAGTAGAGCCGGACAGCAACAAGAAGCTTTCTTT; cdr3_aa: CASSRAGQQQEAFF; j_call: TRBJ1-1; clone_size: .; v_call: TRBV19; d_call: .
cdr3_nt: TGCGCCAGCGGTGGGACAGGCAGGTATCAGCCCCAGCATTTT; cdr3_aa: CASGGTGRYQPQHF; j_call: TRBJ1-5; clone_size: few; v_call: TRBV10-2; d_call: TRBD1
cdr3_nt: TGTGCCAGCAGCTTGCGTCCAGGGGACTCGGGCTACACCTTC; cdr3_aa: CASSLRPGDSGYTF; j_call: TRBJ1-2; clone_size: .; v_call: TRBV5-5; d_call: .
cdr3_nt: TGTGCCATCAGCGAACCGGGACTAGCGTTCAATGAGCAGTTCTTC; cdr3_aa: CAISEPGLAFNEQFF; j_call: TRBJ2-1; clone_size: .; v_call: TRBV10-3; d_call: TRBD2
cdr3_nt: TGTGCCAGCAGTAATACCCAACAACAGGGCCGTGGCTACACCTTC; cdr3_aa: CASSNTQQQGRGYTF; j_call: TRBJ1-2; clone_size: .; v_call: TRBV2; d_call: .
cdr3_nt: TGTGCCAGCAGCAAAAACACCACCTACGAGCAGTACTTC; cdr3_aa: CASSKNTTYEQYF; j_call: TRBJ2-7; clone_size: .; v_call: TRBV21-1; d_call: .
cdr3_nt: TGTGCCAGCAGCTTCCGGGACCAAGGGTACAATGAGCAGTTCTTC; cdr3_aa: CASSFRDQGYNEQFF; j_call: TRBJ2-1; clone_size: .; v_call: TRBV5-4; d_call: .
cdr3_nt: TGTGCCAGCAGCTTAGCCCAGGGAGATACGCAGTATTTT; cdr3_aa: CASSLAQGDTQYF; j_call: TRBJ2-3; clone_size: .; v_call: TRBV7-9; d_call: .
cdr3_nt: TGTGCCTGGAATATAGGGGGGGTCCCCGGGGAGCTGTTTTTT; cdr3_aa: CAWNIGGVPGELFF; j_call: TRBJ2-2; clone_size: .; v_call: TRBV30; d_call: .
cdr3_nt: TGTGCCAGCAGCAAAGGGGCAGGGGATGAATATGGCTACACCTTC; cdr3_aa: CASSKGAGDEYGYTF; j_call: TRBJ1-2; clone_size: few; v_call: TRBV21-1; d_call: .
cdr3_nt: TGCAGCGTTGAAGCTACGACACTGAACACTGAAGCTTTCTTT; cdr3_aa: CSVEATTLNTEAFF; j_call: TRBJ1-1; clone_size: .; v_call: TRBV29-1; d_call: .
cdr3_nt: TGTGCCAGCAGCGTACCCGACAGGGAGGCAATTAACACCGGGGAGCTGTTTTTT; cdr3_aa: CASSVPDREAINTGELFF; j_call: TRBJ2-2; clone_size: .; v_call: TRBV9; d_call: .
cdr3_nt: TGTGCCAGCAGCTCAGGGGGGCTCCTCTACGAGCAGTACTTC; cdr3_aa: CASSSGGLLYEQYF; j_call: TRBJ2-7; clone_size: .; v_call: TRBV7-9; d_call: .
cdr3_nt: TGCGCCAGCAGCCAAGGCGCCGGGACAGGCTACACCGGGGAGCTGTTTTTT; cdr3_aa: CASSQGAGTGYTGELFF; j_call: TRBJ2-2; clone_size: .; v_call: TRBV4-1; d_call: TRBD1
cdr3_nt: TGTGCCAGCAGTTTATTACAGGGAGGTTTGGAGACCCAGTACTTC; cdr3_aa: CASSLLQGGLETQYF; j_call: TRBJ2-5; clone_size: few; v_call: TRBV27; d_call: .
cdr3_nt: TGTGCCAGCAGCTTAGCGATCAGAGGGAGGGCCGTAGATACGCAGTATTTT; cdr3_aa: CASSLAIRGRAVDTQYF; j_call: TRBJ2-3; clone_size: .; v_call: TRBV7-2; d_call: TRBD2
cdr3_nt: TGCGCCAGCAGCCAAGATTATGGATTCGCGGATACGCAGTATTTT; cdr3_aa: CASSQDYGFADTQYF; j_call: TRBJ2-3; clone_size: .; v_call: TRBV4-1; d_call: .
cdr3_nt: TGTGCCAGCAGTTCCACTTTGGGCCGGGTCTATGGCTACACCTTC; cdr3_aa: CASSSTLGRVYGYTF; j_call: TRBJ1-2; clone_size: few; v_call: TRBV28; d_call: .
cdr3_nt: TGTGCCAGCCGGGGCTCGGACAGGGGCTCCTACGAGCAGTACTTC; cdr3_aa: CASRGSDRGSYEQYF; j_call: TRBJ2-7; clone_size: once; v_call: TRBV7-8; d_call: TRBD1
cdr3_nt: TGCGCCAGCACGGTTAGCGGGAGGAGTGGAGAGACCCAGTACTTC; cdr3_aa: CASTVSGRSGETQYF; j_call: TRBJ2-5; clone_size: .; v_call: TRBV10-2; d_call: TRBD2
cdr3_nt: TGCGCCAGCAGCCCAGACAGGGGGCTAAGCACCGGGGAGCTGTTTTTT; cdr3_aa: CASSPDRGLSTGELFF; j_call: TRBJ2-2; clone_size: few; v_call: TRBV4-1; d_call: TRBD1
cdr3_nt: TGTGCCAGCAGCATGGGACGGAATCAGCCCCAGCATTTT; cdr3_aa: CASSMGRNQPQHF; j_call: TRBJ1-5; clone_size: few; v_call: TRBV21-1; d_call: .
cdr3_nt: TGCGCCAGCAGCGCCGGACTAGCGGGAGGGCCCTCCTACAATGAGCAGTTCTTC; cdr3_aa: CASSAGLAGGPSYNEQFF; j_call: TRBJ2-1; clone_size: .; v_call: TRBV5-1; d_call: TRBD2
cdr3_nt: TGTGCCAGCAGTCCCCTAGCGGGAGCCTACGAGCAGTACTTC; cdr3_aa: CASSPLAGAYEQYF; j_call: TRBJ2-7; clone_size: .; v_call: TRBV2; d_call: TRBD2